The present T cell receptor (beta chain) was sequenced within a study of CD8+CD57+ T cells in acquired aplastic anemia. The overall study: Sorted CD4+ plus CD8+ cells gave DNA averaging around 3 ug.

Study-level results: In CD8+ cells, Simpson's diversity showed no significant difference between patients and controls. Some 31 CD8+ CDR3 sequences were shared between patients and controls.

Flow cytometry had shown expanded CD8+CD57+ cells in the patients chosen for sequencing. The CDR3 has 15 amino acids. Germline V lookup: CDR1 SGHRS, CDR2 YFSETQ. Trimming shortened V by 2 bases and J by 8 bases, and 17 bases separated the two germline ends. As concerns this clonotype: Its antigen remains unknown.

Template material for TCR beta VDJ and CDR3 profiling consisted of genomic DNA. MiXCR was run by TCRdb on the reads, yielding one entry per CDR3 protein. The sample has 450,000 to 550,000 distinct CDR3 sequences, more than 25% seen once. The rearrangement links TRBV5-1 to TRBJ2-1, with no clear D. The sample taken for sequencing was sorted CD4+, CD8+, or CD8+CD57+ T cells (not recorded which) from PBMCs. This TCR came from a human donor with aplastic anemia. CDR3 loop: CASSLEGRPMDEQFF. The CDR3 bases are TGCGCCAGCAGCTTAGAAGGACGACCCATGGATGAGCAGTTCTTC.